The 9 T cell receptor beta chains given below trace back to one sample, sequenced in a study of T cell repertoires in cytomegalovirus infection. One entry per CDR3 protein, called by TCRdb with MiXCR from the reads. The repertoire holds around 99,000 distinct CDR3 sequences, with 25% to 30% as singletons. Their antigens remain unidentified. The sequencing here drew on CD8+ T cells from cultured PBMCs, taken from culture after CMV antigen stimulation. Source of these receptors: a human donor in good health (CMV status not recorded). Some clones in this sample may be carry-over from other donors' samples.

J is TRBJ1-2 and V is TRBV12-3 or TRBV12-4; D is perhaps TRBD1 (5 bases). V gave up 7 bases and J gave up 3 bases, with 12 bases separating them. This CDR3 comprises 13 residues. The CDR3 sequence is CASKAGIDYGYTF. CDR3 in DNA: TGTGCCAGCAAGGCAGGGATCGACTATGGCTACACCTTC.

The V gene is TRBV7-9, the J gene TRBJ1-4; no clear D gene. This CDR3 comprises 13 residues. CDR1 is SEHNR and CDR2 is FQNEAQ in the germline V gene (reference sequence). Trimming cost V 5 bases and J 10 bases, with 14 bases left between them. The CDR3 DNA sequence: TGTGCCAGCAGCCCCGGATACACTGGAAAACTGTTTTTT. Translated, it gives CASSPGYTGKLFF.

This clonotype appeared many times. The chain recombines TRBV7-6 with TRBJ2-5; perhaps TRBD2 as D (5 bases). Germline V CDR1 and CDR2: SGHVS, FNYEAQ. Trimming removed 2 bases from V and 5 bases from J, with 9 bases in between. The CDR3 consists of 13 residues. DNA for the CDR3: TGTGCCAGCAGCTTATCACGGGATGAGACCCAGTACTTC. Its protein is CASSLSRDETQYF.

The sample holds many counts of this clonotype. This chain joins TRBV11-2 and TRBJ1-1; 9 nucleotides match TRBD1. The CDR3 spans 15 residues. CDR1 and CDR2 (germline): SGHAT, FQNNGV. The V segment lost 3 bases and the J segment 10 bases; nucleotides outside the gene matches: 12. The CDR3 is CASSFSETGGEGAFF. The CDR3 DNA reads TGTGCCAGCAGCTTTAGTGAAACAGGGGGCGAAGGAGCTTTCTTT.

This clonotype came up a few times. The chain links TRBV5-4 to TRBJ2-2; no definite D call. The CDR3 loop spans 13 amino acids. Germline-derived CDR1 and CDR2 are SGHNT and YYREEE (reference sequence). V lost 10 bases, J lost 0 bases, and 10 bases lay in between. CDR3 DNA: TGTGCCTGCCTGGTTCCGAACACCGGGGAGCTGTTTTTT. This gives the protein CACLVPNTGELFF.

V usage is TRBV5-5 and J usage is TRBJ1-5; 9 bases are shared with TRBD1. Trimming took 4 bases from V and 6 from J; bases not matched to a gene: 8. The germline V gene encodes CDR1 SGHKS and CDR2 YYEKEE (reference sequence). This CDR3 region has 15 residues. CDR3 sequence: CASSPRTGVSQPQHF. CDR3 nucleotide sequence: TGTGCCAGCAGCCCGAGGACAGGGGTGAGTCAGCCCCAGCATTTT.

The genes are TRBV14 and TRBJ2-7; a weak D match, TRBD2 (6 bases). Germline V gene sequence: CDR1 SGHDN, CDR2 FVKESK. This CDR3 region has 18 residues. V shed 1 base and J shed 3 bases, with 22 bases lying between them. The CDR3 bases are TGTGCCAGCAGCCAAGTTGTGTCGAAAGCGGGCCTTAACTACGAGCAGTACTTC. Encoded protein: CASSQVVSKAGLNYEQYF.

This clonotype was observed a handful of times. The chain joins TRBV7-2 to TRBJ2-3; D ambiguous. The V gene lost 7 bases and the J gene lost 8 bases, with 10 bases spanning the gap. The length of the CDR3 is 11 residues. Germline V gives CDR1 SGHTA, CDR2 FQGNSA. This chain's CDR3 is CASKGDFTQYF. The CDR3 region has the DNA TGTGCCAGCAAAGGAGATTTTACGCAGTATTTT.

The V gene is TRBV27, the J gene TRBJ1-3; no definite D call. The CDR3 has 11 residues. Germline V CDR1 and CDR2: MNHEY, SMNVEV (reference sequence). V lost 10 bases, J lost 2 bases, and 6 bases lay in between. CDR3 coding DNA: TGTGCCACCCGAACTGGAAACACCATATATTTT. Its protein is CATRTGNTIYF.